The rows below give T cell receptor beta chains drawn from one sample of a study of T cell responses to AZD1222 COVID-19 vaccine. Generated by immunoSEQ multiplex PCR, the TCRdb table keeps only in-frame clones and is missing some. The sample holds roughly 67,000 clones; 89% are singletons and the top ten take more than 25%. The starting material was peripheral blood, obtained 28 days after the second AZD1222 dose. These receptors were taken from an adult who received the AZD1222 COVID-19 vaccine. Each CDR3 is given with its conserved first and last residue. A D gene is named only where the DNA matches it firmly. Size tells how often a clone was seen (once, few, many) or the class of an expanded clone, and some rows leave it out.

clone_size,cdr3_length,j_call,v_call,d_call,cdr3_nt,cdr3_aa
.,14,TRBJ1-2,TRBV15,.,TGTGCCACCAGCGGAGTGAACAGACGGTCTGGCTACACCTTC,CATSGVNRRSGYTF
.,12,TRBJ2-2,TRBV12-5,.,TGTGCTAGTGGTTTGTTGTCCGGGGAGCTGTTTTTT,CASGLLSGELFF
.,15,TRBJ1-1,TRBV5-1,.,TGCGCCAGCAGCTTGGGGTCAGGGGCGGCCACTGAAGCTTTCTTT,CASSLGSGAATEAFF
.,12,TRBJ2-7,TRBV10-1,.,TGCGCCAGCAGTGAGTCAAGCTACGAGCAGTACTTC,CASSESSYEQYF
few,13,TRBJ2-5,TRBV7-3,.,TGTGCCAGCAGCTTAACAGTGGGGGAGACCCAGTACTTC,CASSLTVGETQYF
.,12,TRBJ1-2,TRBV6-5,TRBD1,TGTGGGACAGGGCAGTCTATGGGTGGCTACACCTTC,CGTGQSMGGYTF
.,14,TRBJ1-5,TRBV2,TRBD1,TGTGCCAGCAGTGATGGGACAGTAAATCAGCCCCAGCATTTT,CASSDGTVNQPQHF
once,13,TRBJ2-7,TRBV2,TRBD2,TGTGCCAGCAGTGAAGGCCTAGCGGACGAGCAGTACTTC,CASSEGLADEQYF
.,14,TRBJ1-2,TRBV2,.,TGTGCCAGCAGTGATCGTCGGGGGGACTATGGCTACACCTTC,CASSDRRGDYGYTF
.,11,TRBJ1-1,TRBV6-5,.,TGTGCCAGCAGGCGCGGGAGTGAAGCTTTCTTT,CASRRGSEAFF
.,13,TRBJ2-3,TRBV5-1,.,TGCGCCAGCAGCTCCCCGGGACAAGATACGCAGTATTTT,CASSSPGQDTQYF
.,23,TRBJ2-6,TRBV19,TRBD1,TGTGCCAGTAGTCCCCCGAACGTTAATTTTCGGACAGGGGGTCTCTCTGGGGCCAACGTCCTGACTTTC,CASSPPNVNFRTGGLSGANVLTF
.,11,TRBJ2-1,TRBV3-1/TRBV3-2,.,TGTGCCAGCAGCCACGTCAATGAGCAGTTCTTC,CASSHVNEQFF
few,16,TRBJ2-1,TRBV27,.,TGTGCCAGCCGCTTCGAGCGGGCACTCTCCTACAATGAGCAGTTCTTC,CASRFERALSYNEQFF
.,13,TRBJ1-5,TRBV11-1,.,TGTGCCAGCAGCTTAAGCCCCCGTCAGCCCCAGCATTTT,CASSLSPRQPQHF
.,13,TRBJ1-2,TRBV6-1,.,TGTGCCAGCAGTGAAGCACTGACCTATGGCTACACCTTC,CASSEALTYGYTF
.,16,TRBJ2-3,TRBV5-1,.,TGCGCCAGCAGCTTACCGGCCTCAGCCATACTAGATACGCAGTATTTT,CASSLPASAILDTQYF
.,13,TRBJ2-5,TRBV29-1,TRBD1,TGCAGCGGCCGGACAGGGGACCAAGAGACCCAGTACTTC,CSGRTGDQETQYF
once,14,TRBJ1-4,TRBV6-5,TRBD1,TGTGCCAGCAACCCCGGGACAGGGGATGAAAAACTGTTTTTT,CASNPGTGDEKLFF
.,15,TRBJ2-1,TRBV27,.,TGTGCCAGCAGAGCAGGGACGGGACTCTACAATGAGCAGTTCTTC,CASRAGTGLYNEQFF
.,16,TRBJ1-2,TRBV4-2,TRBD1,TGTGCCAGCAGCCAAGATCCCGGGACAGGGTACTATGGCTACACCTTC,CASSQDPGTGYYGYTF
.,14,TRBJ2-7,TRBV11-1,TRBD1,TGTGCCAGCAGCCCTGGACAGGGGATCTACGAGCAGTACTTC,CASSPGQGIYEQYF
.,17,TRBJ1-6,TRBV6-4,TRBD1,TGTGCCAGCAGTGACACCCAGGGGGGGTCCTATAATTCACCCCTCCACTTT,CASSDTQGGSYNSPLHF
.,16,TRBJ1-5,TRBV2,.,TGTGCCAGCAGTGGGACACTCCTTGGGAGCAATCAGCCCCAGCATTTT,CASSGTLLGSNQPQHF
.,15,TRBJ2-1,TRBV4-3,TRBD2,TGCGCCAGCAGCCTGAGGTTTAGCGGGGACAATGAGCAGTTCTTC,CASSLRFSGDNEQFF
.,14,TRBJ2-7,TRBV13,TRBD1,TGTGCCAGCAGCTCCGGGACAGTGGCCTACGAGCAGTACTTC,CASSSGTVAYEQYF
.,11,TRBJ2-7,TRBV19,.,TGTGCCAGTAGGGTAGGACAGGAGCAGTACTTC,CASRVGQEQYF